This TCR beta chain derives from a study of molecular identifiers for immune sequencing clone quantification. The germline CDR1 and CDR2 sequences are SEHNR and FQNEAQ (reference sequence). The CDR3 length is 18 residues. The V segment lost 5 bases and the J segment 0 bases; nucleotides outside the gene matches: 10. From the PCR reads, TCRdb called clonotypes with MiXCR, one entry per CDR3 protein. Counted here are fewer than 350,000 distinct CDR3 sequences, about a fifth occurring once; the ten biggest clones make up more than 0.8%. This clonotype was seen ten or more times. The origin of this receptor is a human donor in good health. Some libraries in this study had Jurkat cell RNA spiked in. The sequencing sample was made of naive CD8+ T cells from blood, with Jurkat cell RNA spiked in. The subset: FACS-sorted CD8+CD4-CCR7+CD45RA+ naive T cells. The V call is TRBV7-9, the J call TRBJ1-6; 7 bases line up with TRBD1. CDR3 sequence reads: CASSPQLRGSSYNSPLHF. The CDR3 DNA reads as TGTGCCAGCAGCCCGCAGCTCAGGGGGAGCTCCTATAATTCACCCCTCCACTTT. Drawing the rest from reference TRBV7-9 and TRBJ1-6, the complete variable domain is DTGVSQNPRHKITKRGQNVTFRCDPISEHNRLYWYRQTLGQGPEFLTYFQNEAQLEKSRLLSDRFSAERPKGSFSTLEIQRTEQGDSAMYLCASSPQLRGSSYNSPLHFGNGTRLTVT.